A selection of T cell receptor beta chains follows, all from one sample in a study of T cell responses to AZD1222 COVID-19 vaccine. Generated by immunoSEQ multiplex PCR, the TCRdb table keeps only in-frame clones and is missing some. The profile shows about 130,000 clones, around 85% of them singletons. The source material was peripheral blood, sampled on day 0 of AZD1222 vaccination. The receptors stem from an adult in good health. The CDR3 runs from the conserved cysteine through the conserved F or W. Each record gives: V gene, J gene, D gene, clone size, CDR3 protein, CDR3 DNA. The D gene is left open where the match is weak. Clone size, where shown, is once, few, many, or a class for clones that have expanded.

>TRBV7-9|TRBJ1-1|.|.
CASRLNTEAFF
TGTGCCAGCAGATTGAACACTGAAGCTTTCTTT
>TRBV7-3|TRBJ2-1|.|.
CASSLTAGTYNEQFF
TGTGCCAGCAGCTTAACAGCGGGCACCTACAATGAGCAGTTCTTC
>TRBV18|TRBJ2-7|.|few
CASSPRPGSSYEQYF
TGTGCCAGCTCACCACGGCCAGGGAGCTCCTACGAGCAGTACTTC
>TRBV14|TRBJ1-3|.|.
CASSPRGLGDTIYF
TGTGCCAGCAGCCCTCGGGGGCTGGGGGACACCATATATTTT
>TRBV7-8|TRBJ1-1|.|few
CASSPRVGLGTEAFF
TGTGCCAGCAGCCCCCGGGTGGGTTTGGGAACTGAAGCTTTCTTT
>TRBV6-4|TRBJ2-7|.|once
CASGGGHLSSYEQYF
TGTGCCAGCGGGGGGGGACACCTGAGCTCCTACGAGCAGTACTTC
>TRBV6-5|TRBJ1-2|.|.
CASSYSPRYGYTF
TGTGCCAGCAGTTACTCCCCTCGCTATGGCTACACCTTC
>TRBV10-2|TRBJ2-7|.|.
CASSDPGGTYEQYF
TGCGCCAGCAGTGACCCAGGGGGGACCTACGAGCAGTACTTC
>TRBV18|TRBJ1-1|.|.
CASSPGTNMNTEAFF
TGTGCCAGCTCACCAGGGACAAACATGAACACTGAAGCTTTCTTT
>TRBV2|TRBJ2-5|.|.
CASSDLTIPETQYF
TGTGCCAGCAGTGATTTAACCATTCCAGAGACCCAGTACTTC
>TRBV11-2|TRBJ2-1|TRBD2|.
CASSSTGTSGDNEQFF
TGTGCCAGCAGCTCAACCGGGACTAGCGGGGACAATGAGCAGTTCTTC
>TRBV9|TRBJ2-5|.|.
CASSARGFQETQYF
TGTGCCAGCAGCGCACGGGGGTTTCAAGAGACCCAGTACTTC
>TRBV19|TRBJ1-2|TRBD1|.
CASYRTGGASGYTF
TGTGCCAGCTACCGAACAGGGGGCGCGAGTGGCTACACCTTC
>TRBV20-1|TRBJ2-3|.|.
CSASMTYVPTDTQYF
TGCAGTGCTAGTATGACCTATGTACCCACAGATACGCAGTATTTT
>TRBV28|TRBJ1-2|.|.
CASTPSNYGYTF
TGTGCCAGCACCCCCAGTAACTATGGCTACACCTTC
>TRBV5-6|TRBJ2-5|.|.
CASSLSGKTQYF
TGTGCCAGCAGCCTCTCAGGAAAGACCCAGTACTTC
>TRBV11-2|TRBJ1-2|.|.
CASSLVRGWDGYTF
TGTGCCAGCAGCTTAGTACGGGGGTGGGATGGCTACACCTTC
>TRBV18|TRBJ1-5|.|.
CASSELGGESNQPQHF
TGTGCCAGCTCTGAATTGGGGGGAGAGAGCAATCAGCCCCAGCATTTT
>TRBV2|TRBJ2-1|.|.
CASTRRGSFYNEQFF
TGTGCCAGCACCCGTAGAGGTAGTTTCTACAATGAGCAGTTCTTC